This T cell receptor (beta chain) was sequenced for a study of shared clonotypes between healthy human individuals (dated by TCRdb to 2018 to 2021). With regard to the full study: A couple of women and three men aged 18 to 49 years were included in the cohort. For each donor, CD4 naive and CD4 memory were each run on three plates, CD8 naive on two plates, and CD8 memory on one plate. The study deeply sequenced blood TCR repertoires of about 5 healthy adults to estimate repertoire size and the extent of clonotype sharing between individuals. Different laboratories and diverse techniques were used to prepare libraries and sequence TCR repertoires, to increase sequencing depth and limit assay-specific biases. Per donor, leukapheresis produced somewhere between about 0.85 and 8.9 billion PBMCs.

TCR CDR3 regions were amplified from genomic DNA by multiplex PCR using the deep immunoSEQ assay. For each cell subset, the extracted genomic DNA was distributed evenly across all wells of several immunoSEQ 96-well plates, and each plate served as one replicate. For sorted subsets, each replicate PCR was loaded with about 200 ng genomic DNA, equivalent to 30,000 or so T cell genomes. The purified libraries were quantified using a Qubit 3.0 fluorometer, sized with a Bioanalyzer 2100, and then quantified again using the KAPA Library Quantification kit. Every immunoSEQ 96-well plate was sequenced on a dedicated single-read 150-cycle Illumina NextSeq 550 flow cell. The published analysis was carried out like this. The immunoSEQ output contained only junctional sequences without quality scores, so filtering could not match that applied to full-length reads. To assign V/J genes and CDR3, sequences were annotated using PyIR, a Python wrapper for IgBLAST v1.9, with IMGT germline references. Reads were filtered out if the reads had weak V/J assignments (E-value above 1e-6), no CDR3, stop codons, out-of-frame junctions, or ambiguous translated residues. V3J clonotypes were defined as sequences sharing the same inferred V gene, J gene, and CDR3 amino acid sequence. Percentage overlap between repertoires was computed as shared unique clonotypes divided by the size of the smaller repertoire. Repertoire richness was assessed with RTK rarefaction, the Chao1 estimator, and Recon v2.1 estimates of unobserved clonotypes. OLGA was used to compute generation probabilities for all TCRbeta clonotypes that the gDNA method yielded from a handful of donors. TCRdb re-hosts the immuneACCESS table, in-frame sequences only. Its copies lack some clones; in the studies checked, an unresolved V gene accounts for under half of them, and the cause for the rest is not known. V and J calls and clone size follow that table, whereas D and trimming were derived from the DNA. Present in this sample are roughly 660,000 clones, 90% of which were seen just once. The ten most abundant clones make up 34% of the sample.

V is cut back by 10 bases and J by 11 bases, with 19 bases in the junction unmatched. From cysteine to phenylalanine, the CDR3 is 14 amino acids long. Only the CDR3 portion is preserved as DNA: 42 bases, with reading frame beginning at the first base. The germline V gene specifies MDHEN as CDR1 and SYDVKM as CDR2. Comment on this clone: The antigen this receptor binds is unknown. The sample holds no much larger clone one base away, and base qualities are not on file.

Donors were healthy HIV-negative adults with no recently reported acute infections or vaccinations. Every donor was a Caucasian adult residing in Nashville, Tennessee, USA. The CD8 memory samples were a combination of magnetically selected CD45RO+ cells and CCR7-negative CD45RA+ effector memory (TemRA) cells. Blood was obtained by leukapheresis, after which PBMCs were separated by Ficoll-Histopaque density gradient centrifugation and cryopreserved in liquid nitrogen vapor phase. Analytical flow cytometry was used to check the purity and quantity of every magnetically sorted T cell population. From each sorted fraction, genomic DNA was isolated and quantified by UV absorbance on a Nanodrop 2000c. Findings and caveats that apply to the study as a whole: Rarefaction of sorted-subset datasets indicated incomplete sequencing despite the large sequencing depth. Estimated clonotype richness was generally larger for naive than for memory subsets. Compared with non-shared clonotypes, clonotypes shared by all four sorted-subset donors had higher generation probabilities. Sampling was restricted to blood, and TCR repertoires in tissue are likely to differ from TCR repertoires in blood. Because the study included only a small number of donors, the genetic and exposure-history diversity represented was limited. About 5% of naive CD4, 3.5% of naive CD8, about 2.5% of memory CD4, and over 0.35% of memory CD8 clonotypes were shared across a few donors. Pairwise subsampling indicated that sequencing depth was expected to affect the degree of clonotype sharing among donors.

The sequence was collected from a man younger than 35 in good health. Some clones in this sample may be carry-over from other donors' samples. The sequence links TRBV28 to TRBJ1-1, with 7 junctional bases fitting TRBD1. Sequenced: memory CD8+ T cells from PBMCs. The cell subset or site label corresponds to: CD45RO+ cells pooled with CCR7-negative TemRA cells. The CDR3 in this case is CATDLDRVLTWAFF. In nucleotides, the sequence is TGTGCCACGGACCTAGACAGGGTCTTGACCTGGGCTTTCTTT. Here the CDR3 is joined to the reference TRBV28 and TRBJ1-1 genes, and the full variable domain is: DVKVTQSSRYLVKRTGEKVFLECVQDMDHENMFWYRQDPGLGLRLIYFSYDVKMKEKGDIPEGYSVSREKKERFSLILESASTNQTSMYLCATDLDRVLTWAFFGQGTRLTVV.